Listed below are T cell receptor beta chains from one sample, sequenced in a study of blood T cell repertoires in COVID-19. Profiled with immunoSEQ multiplex PCR; TCRdb holds only in-frame clones, not every one. The sample consists of hundreds of thousands of clones, about 88% of them appearing once. The source material was peripheral blood. The receptors here all came from a woman aged 40 to 50 who had recovered from COVID-19. Each CDR3 is given with its conserved first and last residue. The D gene is left open where the match is weak. Expanded clones are given a class, and other clones once, few, many or no size at all.

j_call	d_call	clone_size	v_call	cdr3_nt	cdr3_aa
TRBJ1-3	NA	NA	TRBV6-5	TGTGCCAGCAGCGACACCACAGGGTCTGGAAACACCATATATTTT	CASSDTTGSGNTIYF
TRBJ2-7	TRBD1	NA	TRBV7-2	TGTGCCAGCAGCCGGGGGGGACAGGGGAACTACGAGCAGTACTTC	CASSRGGQGNYEQYF
TRBJ1-2	TRBD1	NA	TRBV19	TGTGCCAGTAGCCAGGGGGCTGGTAACTATGGCTACACCTTC	CASSQGAGNYGYTF
TRBJ1-1	NA	NA	TRBV10-1	TGCGCCAGCGGAACCCAACGAGGTGAAGCTTTCTTT	CASGTQRGEAFF
TRBJ1-2	NA	NA	TRBV6-5	TGTGCCAGCAGGCGGCGCACAACCTTCGGCTACACCTTC	CASRRRTTFGYTF
TRBJ2-1	TRBD2	NA	TRBV6-2/TRBV6-3	TGTGCCAGCAGCCCCGGACTAGCGGGAGTGGGTGAGCAGTTCTTC	CASSPGLAGVGEQFF
TRBJ2-7	TRBD2	NA	TRBV5-4	TGTGCCAGCAGCTTGGCGGCGGGAGGGCCTCACGAGCAGTACTTC	CASSLAAGGPHEQYF
TRBJ2-2	NA	once	TRBV14	TGTGCCAGCAGCCAAGGGGGGACATCGAAGGGAACCGGGGAGCTGTTTTTT	CASSQGGTSKGTGELFF
TRBJ1-1	TRBD1	NA	TRBV7-2	TGTGCCAGCAGCTTAGGGGGGACAGGGCTGAACACTGAAGCTTTCTTT	CASSLGGTGLNTEAFF
TRBJ2-1	TRBD1	NA	TRBV11-3	TGTGCCAGCAGCTCGCAGGGGGACTCCTACAATGAGCAGTTCTTC	CASSSQGDSYNEQFF
TRBJ1-1	NA	NA	TRBV7-2	TGTGCCAGCAGCCACCTGGTGAGGGGGATGAACACTGAAGCTTTCTTT	CASSHLVRGMNTEAFF
TRBJ2-7	NA	NA	TRBV9	TGTGCCAGCAGCGATCTTCTCGGGGAGCAGTACTTC	CASSDLLGEQYF
TRBJ2-1	NA	NA	TRBV6-2/TRBV6-3	TGTGCCAGCAGTTACTCGTTTGCAGGCTACAATGAGCAGTTCTTC	CASSYSFAGYNEQFF
TRBJ2-4	TRBD2	NA	TRBV6-2/TRBV6-3	TGTGCCAGCAGTTATATGGGCGGGAGGGCCCTAGCCAAAAACATTCAGTACTTC	CASSYMGGRALAKNIQYF
TRBJ1-1	NA	NA	TRBV5-1	TGCGCCAGCAGCTTGTACCAGGGAAGGACTGAAGCTTTCTTT	CASSLYQGRTEAFF
TRBJ1-1	NA	few	TRBV19	TGTGCCAGTAGTATGGCGGGCACTGAAGCTTTCTTT	CASSMAGTEAFF
TRBJ1-1	NA	NA	TRBV30	TGTGCCTGGATTTGGGCGAACACTGAAGCTTTCTTT	CAWIWANTEAFF
TRBJ2-3	TRBD1	few	TRBV7-8	TGTGCCAGCAGCTCCGGGACAGGGGGCACAGATACGCAGTATTTT	CASSSGTGGTDTQYF
TRBJ1-2	NA	NA	TRBV14	TGTGCCAGCAGCCAAGATCTGCCCAGGAACAATGGCTACACCTTC	CASSQDLPRNNGYTF
TRBJ2-7	NA	NA	TRBV4-3	TGCGCCAGCAGCCCAGCGTCAGGGCTTACCTACGAGCAGTACTTC	CASSPASGLTYEQYF
TRBJ2-2	TRBD2	NA	TRBV7-2	TGTGCCAGCAGCTTATACGGGGGGACGAACACCGGGGAGCTGTTTTTT	CASSLYGGTNTGELFF
TRBJ1-1	NA	once	TRBV3-1/TRBV3-2	TGTGCCAGCAGTCAAGGGGACATCTCTGAAGCTTTCTTT	CASSQGDISEAFF
TRBJ2-7	TRBD2	NA	TRBV3-1/TRBV3-2	TGTGCCAGCAGCCAAGCGGGGGGGCGCGGGGGCGAGCAGTACTTC	CASSQAGGRGGEQYF
TRBJ1-5	TRBD1	NA	TRBV12-5	TGTGCTAGTGGTTCCCCGACAGGGGCGAGCAATCAGCCCCAGCATTTT	CASGSPTGASNQPQHF
TRBJ2-3	NA	few	TRBV2	TGTGCCAGCAAGGTGGCGGCAGATACGCAGTATTTT	CASKVAADTQYF
TRBJ2-1	NA	NA	TRBV10-3	TGTGCCATCAACGACGCGGAGGGGAGTTCGCAGTTCTTC	CAINDAEGSSQFF
TRBJ2-1	TRBD2	NA	TRBV30	TGTGCCTGGAGTAAACGAGGACTAGCGGGAGCGGGGGAGCAGTTCTTC	CAWSKRGLAGAGEQFF
TRBJ2-7	TRBD2	NA	TRBV30	TGTGGTGGGGCTAGCGGGAGGGGAGGCGAGCAGTACTTC	CGGASGRGGEQYF
TRBJ2-5	NA	once	TRBV18	TGTGCCAGCTCACCATTGCCCCAGGGGGGCCAGACCCAGTACTTC	CASSPLPQGGQTQYF
TRBJ1-2	TRBD1	NA	TRBV4-3	TGCGCCAGCAGCCAAGATCCCTTAAAGACAGGGGGCGCGTTTGGTGACTATGGCTACACCTTC	CASSQDPLKTGGAFGDYGYTF
TRBJ2-3	NA	NA	TRBV7-3	TGTGCCAGCAGCTCCCTGGGCTCCGATACGCAGTATTTT	CASSSLGSDTQYF
TRBJ1-1	NA	NA	TRBV28	TGTGCCAGCAGTTTTGGGGCGGGGGAAGCTTTCTTT	CASSFGAGEAFF
TRBJ2-5	TRBD2	NA	TRBV7-9	TGTGCCAGCAGCCCATCACGGGGAGGGGAGACCCAGTACTTC	CASSPSRGGETQYF
TRBJ2-5	TRBD2	NA	TRBV19	TGTGCCAGTAGTATACGGGGGGGCCAACAAGAGACCCAGTACTTC	CASSIRGGQQETQYF
TRBJ2-2	TRBD2	NA	TRBV7-2	TGTGCCAGCAGCCCGGGGGGGCCCGGGGAGCTGTTTTTT	CASSPGGPGELFF
TRBJ2-7	NA	NA	TRBV6-5	TGTGCCAGCAGTTACGGGCAGGGCCCCTTCGAGCAGTACTTC	CASSYGQGPFEQYF
TRBJ2-5	NA	NA	TRBV18	TGTGCCAGCTCAACGACTAGTCGACAAGAGACCCAGTACTTC	CASSTTSRQETQYF
TRBJ2-5	TRBD2	NA	TRBV15	TGTGCCACCAGCAGAGATTGGGCGGGACTAGCGGGGCAAGAGACCCAGTACTTC	CATSRDWAGLAGQETQYF
TRBJ2-1	NA	NA	TRBV9	TGTGCCAGCAGCGCTAGACCCATCTCAACCGTAGGTTCGGCCGATGAGCAGTTCTTC	CASSARPISTVGSADEQFF
TRBJ2-1	NA	NA	TRBV11-2	TGTGCCAGCAGCCCTACTCTAGAGGGTGAGCAGTTCTTC	CASSPTLEGEQFF
TRBJ1-2	NA	NA	TRBV25-1	TGTGCCAGCAGTGAATACGGGCTAGGGCGGGGGGACTATGGCTACACCTTC	CASSEYGLGRGDYGYTF
TRBJ2-6	NA	NA	TRBV5-1	TGCGCCAGCAGCTTGGGGGCCCCCAGCTCTGGGGCCAACGTCCTGACTTTC	CASSLGAPSSGANVLTF
TRBJ1-1	NA	NA	TRBV24-1	TGTGCCACCAGTGATCCTCGGGGGGGAGATGAAGCTTTCTTT	CATSDPRGGDEAFF
TRBJ2-7	NA	NA	TRBV15	TGTGCCACCAGCAGGGAAGGGGGCTCCTACGAGCAGTACTTC	CATSREGGSYEQYF
TRBJ2-1	NA	NA	TRBV4-3	TGCGCCAGCAGCCGTGCCGGGGAGCAGTTCTTC	CASSRAGEQFF
TRBJ2-5	TRBD2	NA	TRBV3-1/TRBV3-2	TGTGCCAGCAGCCAAGATAGTCCGGCTAGCGGGAGGAGGGAGACCCAGTACTTC	CASSQDSPASGRRETQYF
TRBJ1-2	TRBD1	NA	TRBV7-2	TGTGCCAGCAGCCCGGGGGACAGGGGGCGAAGTGGCTACACCTTC	CASSPGDRGRSGYTF
TRBJ1-4	NA	NA	TRBV7-3	TGTGCCAGCAGCTTGTCAGCTAGCAATGAAAAACTGTTTTTT	CASSLSASNEKLFF
TRBJ2-7	TRBD1	few	TRBV6-5	TGTGCCAGCAGCGTCGGACAGGGCCCTTACGAGCAGTACTTC	CASSVGQGPYEQYF
TRBJ1-3	TRBD1	NA	TRBV7-2	TGTGCCAGCAGCCCTAGTCTCGGACAGGGGTACTCTGGAAACACCATATATTTT	CASSPSLGQGYSGNTIYF
TRBJ1-2	NA	NA	TRBV7-8	TGTGCCAGCAGCTCAGGGGACCCTCGGCCAGCTAACTATGGCTACACCTTC	CASSSGDPRPANYGYTF